This T cell receptor (beta chain) is from a study of cytomegalovirus exposure and HLA in healthy donors (dated 2017 in TCRdb). In terms of the full investigation: An earlier analysis of several hundred of the donors reported 250 to 300 Gb of sequence data and more than 90 million unique TCR beta sequences from about 179 million T cells. An early release covering approximately 600 HLA-typed donors comprised roughly 300 gigabases of sequencing data and approximately 80 million unique TCR sequences. Among the approximately 400 genotyped donors, 81% belonged to the genetic ancestry cluster associated with self-reported Caucasian donors. The study aimed to test whether cataloging public T cell receptors could reveal signatures of past pathogen exposure. The T cell repertoires of several hundred subjects were profiled by immunosequencing and related to cytomegalovirus serostatus. Along with the approximately 700-subject first cohort, a separate validation cohort of around 120 different subjects was used. High-throughput TCR immunosequencing, statistical association of individual TCRs with disease status, and machine learning were combined to predict cytomegalovirus infection status. In a later analysis, previously published TCR beta repertoires from 500 to 750 donors were re-analyzed and high-resolution HLA genotyping was added so that TCR occurrence patterns could be studied. Rather than drawing on any new phenotypic data, the later analysis identified candidate immune exposures from TCR beta sequences and the way those sequences occurred across donors. In an earlier analysis of several hundred of the donors, high-throughput TCR beta sequencing was used to judge whether each TCR beta V gene segment behaved as functional or pseudogenic. Donor age, sex, ethnicity and CMV serostatus were compiled alongside the repertoire data. A later genetic analysis used genome-wide SNP genotypes for 398 of the 666 donors, treating that subset as a discovery cohort. Every discovery cohort repertoire had been produced on one sequencing platform. HLA typing covered class I and class II loci at four-digit resolution. Typing coverage differed by locus: A, B, C, DRB1 and DQB1 were typed in about 620-640 donors, DQA1 in roughly 510, DPA1 in around 580, and DPB1 in approximately 450. A few DR-DQ haplotypes were treated as single units for association and clustering because of strong linkage in the cohort. Across roughly 420 genotyped donors of the cohort, an average of about 240,000 unique TCR beta nucleotide sequences per donor were sequenced, and roughly a sixth of those sequences were non-productive.

This clone qualifies as medium-sized (0.01 to 0.1%). What this receptor recognizes is not known. No base quality information exists; no much larger clone differs at one position. To prepare the library, the immunoSEQ multiplex PCR assay was applied. A mixture of 60 forward primers for TCR Vbeta segments and 13 reverse primers for TCR Jbeta segments was used in the multiplex PCR. A multiplex PCR assay on genomic DNA amplified the CDR3 region of rearranged TCR beta genes. The amplified TCR beta libraries were sequenced on the Illumina HiSeq System as 87-base-pair reads. The authors' analysis ran thus. Across the 670 or so repertoires, a later analysis counted tens of millions of unique TCR beta chains, around 11 million of which were shared by at least two donors. A nearest-neighbor algorithm error-corrected the raw reads and collapsed the reads into unique sequences, merging closely related sequences to remove PCR and sequencing errors. CDR3 sequences were aligned to IMGT reference sequences to assign V, D and J gene segments. For a sequence to be retained, at least a six-nucleotide match to both a V gene segment and a J gene segment was required. A rearrangement was called productive if the CDR3 had no stop codons and remained in frame with V and J, and every other rearrangement was called non-productive. CDR3 was defined according to IMGT convention as the region running from the second conserved V-encoded cysteine to the conserved J-encoded phenylalanine. The earlier analysis of 587 of the donors excluded sequences that lacked an unambiguous match to a single V gene segment. An earlier analysis of over 450 of the donors classified V segments as functional when productive rearrangements were above 56.7% and as segregating when the standard deviation between donors was above 5%. To diagnose cytomegalovirus status from the catalog of TCR beta chain sequences, a statistical classification framework was built. A later analysis assigned V and J genes by comparing TCR nucleotide sequences with IMGT/GENE-DB human TR gene sequences. The TCRdist pipeline was used in a later analysis to assign CDR3 sequences and most-parsimonious VDJ recombination scenarios. In a later analysis, every TCR beta chain was defined by the combination of its CDR3 amino acid sequence and its V-gene family, and reads without a unique V-gene family were dropped. In a later analysis, approximately 640 highly shared, low-generation-probability nucleotide sequences were removed to address suspected cross-contamination and a sequencing artifact. For each public chain, a later analysis derived a clonal expansion index from normalized ranks of inferred template counts within each repertoire. Generation probabilities in a later analysis came from a VDJ recombination model fitted to out-of-frame rearrangements, and those results were checked against IGoR. A later analysis scored TCR-TCR, TCR-HLA and TCR-CMV co-occurrence with hypergeometric tests, applying a repertoire-size bias correction to TCR pairs. In a later analysis, false discovery rates were estimated by permuting HLA or CMV assignments 20 times. A later analysis grouped co-occurring TCRs with DBSCAN, adding TCRdist sequence similarity when clustering within HLA-allele-positive subsets. Co-occurrence clustering excluded repertoires with fewer than 30,000 or more than 120,000 public chains, plus five with anomalous nucleotide sharing. Held by TCRdb, this immuneACCESS table contains in-frame sequences only and omits some clones. Under half of the omission traces to an unresolved V gene where checked; the cause of the rest is unknown. V and J calls and clone size are as listed in that table; D and trimming were resolved from the DNA. In this sample the table shows more than 150,000 clones, roughly four fifths of which occur a single time. Roughly 2% of the sample is held by the ten biggest clonotypes.

Study-wide findings and limitations: A cluster of highly shared sequence variants was judged likely to represent a technical artifact of the sequencing pipeline. In a later analysis, HLA-associated TCR beta chains showed more clonal expansion and lower generation probabilities than non-associated chains that were equally common. In vitro tests confirmed that three of the cytomegalovirus-associated TCR beta chains recognize cytomegalovirus antigens. Assigning TCR associations to individual alleles was difficult when HLA alleles, especially DR and DQ, strongly co-occurred. CMV serostatus was the only immune exposure information available for the cohort. An earlier analysis of approximately 570 of the donors showed that most TCR beta V segments appeared in productive rearrangements either about 87% or about 30% of the time, which broadly matched IMGT annotations. Across donors, most TCR sequences were observed very rarely, whereas some public TCRs were present in many individuals. It was suggested by the authors that the approach could potentially be generalized to other disease states and immunological phenotypes. A further reported finding was that TCR beta sequences accurately predicted the HLA-A and HLA-B alleles for most subjects in the first cohort. A later analysis reported that several top co-occurrence clusters appeared linked to parvovirus B19, influenza, CMV and Epstein-Barr virus. Because HLA typing was unavailable for some donors at each locus, only the typed subset was used in association tests. Most CMV-associated TCR beta chains appeared to be HLA-restricted in a later analysis, and the HLA associations seemed to be driven largely by CMV exposure. Because counts were too low, roughly 18 rarely observed V segments, including chromosome 9 orphons, were left out of the earlier analysis of 500 to 650 of the donors. In a later analysis, TCR association rates were found to vary across HLA loci, with the most associated TCRs seen for DRB1 alleles and the fewest for HLA-C alleles. The classifier was reported to diagnose cytomegalovirus status with high specificity and sensitivity in both the original cohort and the validation cohort. In a later analysis, about 16,000 TCR beta sequences were associated with specific HLA alleles at a false discovery rate of 0.05. This cohort had only TCR beta chains sequenced, and the lack of alpha or paired-chain data limited which features could be detected. Linkage disequilibrium might explain the correlated functional status among segregating V segments, but an unknown experimental factor could not be excluded. The 87-base-pair reads could not distinguish some IMGT-functional V segments, including TRBV6-2 and TRBV6-3, so those segments were excluded. The study gave a list of 150 to 200 TCR beta chains associated with cytomegalovirus. Presence/absence analyses assumed roughly uniform sequencing depth across donors, an assumption that may not hold. An association between a missense DCLRE1C variant and V-gene and J-gene trimming of TCR beta chains was found in a later genetic analysis and replicated in an independent cohort. Compared with the roughly 670-donor mean, donors in an Asian-associated ancestry cluster had fewer N-insertions in productive TCRs, according to a later genetic analysis.

Trimming costs V 5 bases and J 4 bases, and their ends lie 21 bases apart. CDR1 and CDR2 are drawn from the germline V gene: SGHAT, FQNNGV. From its cysteine to its phenylalanine, the CDR3 spans 17 amino acids. Kept here is only the CDR3 DNA, which spans 51 bases and is read in frame from base 1. The cohort consisted of approximately 690 healthy bone marrow donors. Cohort members were all nominally healthy when sampled, although unrecorded immune exposures were likely present. The donor was CMV seronegative and belonged to the group of 352 seronegative cohort members. Each donor provided a peripheral blood sample, and peripheral blood mononuclear cells were used for TCR beta sequencing. Genomic DNA was extracted from the blood cell samples with the Qiagen DNeasy Blood Extraction Kit.

Recombination linked TRBV11-2 to TRBJ2-1, with TRBD2 as a weak D call on 5 bases. The sample comprised PBMCs. This clonotype was obtained from a woman aged 30 to 39 in good health and CMV-seronegative. The nucleotide sequence reads TGTGCCAGCAGCCCAGTAGAGGGATTTCTCCATTACAATGAGCAGTTCTTC. The resulting protein is CASSPVEGFLHYNEQFF.